This T cell receptor (beta chain) was observed in a study of cytomegalovirus exposure and HLA in healthy donors. Overall study findings and caveats: DRB1 showed the most TCR associations and HLA-C the fewest in a later analysis, as rates varied by HLA locus.

Turning to this clone: Its antigen is as yet unknown.

The PCR used 60 Vbeta and 13 Jbeta primers. Generated by immunoSEQ multiplex PCR, the TCRdb table keeps only in-frame clones and is missing some. The profile shows approximately 190,000 clones, 82% of them singletons. The source of this sequence is a young woman in good health and CMV-seronegative. Sequenced: PBMCs.

CDR3 DNA: TGTGCCAGCAGCTCCGGGACTAGGGCCAATGAGCAGTTCTTC. Protein product: CASSSGTRANEQFF. The chain couples TRBV6-5 to TRBJ2-1; the match to TRBD2 covers 8 bases. V gave up 6 bases and J gave up 6 bases; unmatched junction bases: 7. Germline V CDR1 and CDR2: MNHEY, SVGAGI. The CDR3 consists of 14 residues.